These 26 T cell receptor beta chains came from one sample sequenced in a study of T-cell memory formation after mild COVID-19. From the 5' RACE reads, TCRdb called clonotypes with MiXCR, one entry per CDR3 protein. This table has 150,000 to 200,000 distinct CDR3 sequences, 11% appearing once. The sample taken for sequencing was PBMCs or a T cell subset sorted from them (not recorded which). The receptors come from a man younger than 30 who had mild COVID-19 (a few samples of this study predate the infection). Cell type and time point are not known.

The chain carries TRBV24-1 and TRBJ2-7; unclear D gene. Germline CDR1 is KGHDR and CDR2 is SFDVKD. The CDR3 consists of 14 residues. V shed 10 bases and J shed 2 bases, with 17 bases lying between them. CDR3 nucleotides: TGTGCCACAGAATCGGACGGAACAACCTACGAGCAGTACTTC. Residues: CATESDGTTYEQYF.

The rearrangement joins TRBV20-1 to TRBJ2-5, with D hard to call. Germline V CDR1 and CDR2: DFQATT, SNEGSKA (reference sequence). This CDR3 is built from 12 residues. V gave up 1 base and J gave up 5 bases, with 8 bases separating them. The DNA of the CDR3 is TGCAGTGCTAGAGGGACGCATGAGACCCAGTACTTC. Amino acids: CSARGTHETQYF.

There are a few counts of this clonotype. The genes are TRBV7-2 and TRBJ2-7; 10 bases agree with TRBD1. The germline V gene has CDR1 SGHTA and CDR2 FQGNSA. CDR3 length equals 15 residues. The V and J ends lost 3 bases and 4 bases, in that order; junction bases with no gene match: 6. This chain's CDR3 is CASSFIGQGGYEQYF. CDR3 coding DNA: TGTGCCAGCAGCTTCATCGGACAGGGGGGTTACGAGCAGTACTTC. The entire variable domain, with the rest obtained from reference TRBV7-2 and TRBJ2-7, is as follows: GAGVSQSPSNKVTEKGKDVELRCDPISGHTALYWYRQSLGQGLEFLIYFQGNSAPDKSGLPSDRFSAERTGGSVSTLTIQRTQQEDSAVYLCASSFIGQGGYEQYFGPGTRLTVT.

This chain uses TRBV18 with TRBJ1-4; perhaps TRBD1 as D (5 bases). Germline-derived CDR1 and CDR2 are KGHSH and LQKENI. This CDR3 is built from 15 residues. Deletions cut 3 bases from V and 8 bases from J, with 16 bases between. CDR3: CASSPGTWGIEKLFF. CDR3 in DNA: TGTGCCAGCTCACCCGGGACCTGGGGAATCGAAAAACTGTTTTTT.

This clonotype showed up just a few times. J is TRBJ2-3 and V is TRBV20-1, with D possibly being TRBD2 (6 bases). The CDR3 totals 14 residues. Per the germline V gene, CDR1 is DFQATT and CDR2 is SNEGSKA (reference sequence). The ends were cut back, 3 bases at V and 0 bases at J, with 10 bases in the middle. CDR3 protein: CSARRGVSTDTQYF. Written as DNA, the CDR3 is TGCAGTGCTAGGCGGGGTGTCAGCACAGATACGCAGTATTTT.

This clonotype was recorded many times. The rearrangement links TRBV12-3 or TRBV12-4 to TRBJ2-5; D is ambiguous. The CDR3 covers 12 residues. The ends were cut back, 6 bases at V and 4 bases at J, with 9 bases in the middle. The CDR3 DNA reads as TGTGCCAGCAGCTTCGGTAGAGAGACCCAGTACTTC. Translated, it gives CASSFGRETQYF.

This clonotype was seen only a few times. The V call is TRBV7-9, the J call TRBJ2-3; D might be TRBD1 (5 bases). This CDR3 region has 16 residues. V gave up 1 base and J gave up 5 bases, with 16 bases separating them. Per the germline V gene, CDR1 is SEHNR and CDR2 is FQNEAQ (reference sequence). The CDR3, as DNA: TGTGCCAGCAGCTTAGGGCAGGGTCTTTTGGGAGATACGCAGTATTTT. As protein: CASSLGQGLLGDTQYF.

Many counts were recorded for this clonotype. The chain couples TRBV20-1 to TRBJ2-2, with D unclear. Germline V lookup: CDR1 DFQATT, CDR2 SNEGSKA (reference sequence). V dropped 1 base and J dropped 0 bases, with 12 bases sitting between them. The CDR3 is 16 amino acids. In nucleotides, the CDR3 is TGCAGTGCTAGAGGAAATACTCGGTCGAACACCGGGGAGCTGTTTTTT. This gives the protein CSARGNTRSNTGELFF.

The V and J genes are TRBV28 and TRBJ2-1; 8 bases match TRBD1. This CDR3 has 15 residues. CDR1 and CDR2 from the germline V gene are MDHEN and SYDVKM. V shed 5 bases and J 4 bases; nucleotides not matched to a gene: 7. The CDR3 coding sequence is TGTGCCAGCAGTACGAACGGACAGGGTTACAATGAGCAGTTCTTC. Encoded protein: CASSTNGQGYNEQFF. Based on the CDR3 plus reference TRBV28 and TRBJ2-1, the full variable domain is DVKVTQSSRYLVKRTGEKVFLECVQDMDHENMFWYRQDPGLGLRLIYFSYDVKMKEKGDIPEGYSVSREKKERFSLILESASTNQTSMYLCASSTNGQGYNEQFFGPGTRLTVL.

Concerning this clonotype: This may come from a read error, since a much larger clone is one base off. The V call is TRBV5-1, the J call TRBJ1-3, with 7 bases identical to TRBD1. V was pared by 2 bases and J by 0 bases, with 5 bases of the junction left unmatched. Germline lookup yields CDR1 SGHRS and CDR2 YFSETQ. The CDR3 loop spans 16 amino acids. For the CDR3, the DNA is TGCGCCAGCAGCTTCACAGGGGTATACTCTGGAAACACCATATATTTT. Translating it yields CASSFTGVYSGNTIYF.

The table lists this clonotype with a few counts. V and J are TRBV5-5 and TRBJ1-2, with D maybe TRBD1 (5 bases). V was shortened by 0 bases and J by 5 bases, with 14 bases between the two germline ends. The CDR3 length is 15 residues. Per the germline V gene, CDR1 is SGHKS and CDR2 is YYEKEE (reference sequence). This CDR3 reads CASSLDGTRNYGYTF. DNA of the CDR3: TGTGCCAGCAGCTTGGACGGGACCCGGAATTATGGCTACACCTTC.

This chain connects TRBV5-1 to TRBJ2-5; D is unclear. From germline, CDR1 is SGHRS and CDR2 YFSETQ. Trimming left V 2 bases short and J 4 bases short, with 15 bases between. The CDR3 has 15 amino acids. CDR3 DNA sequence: TGCGCCAGCAGCTTAACTACGACTGCACGAGAGACCCAGTACTTC. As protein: CASSLTTTARETQYF.

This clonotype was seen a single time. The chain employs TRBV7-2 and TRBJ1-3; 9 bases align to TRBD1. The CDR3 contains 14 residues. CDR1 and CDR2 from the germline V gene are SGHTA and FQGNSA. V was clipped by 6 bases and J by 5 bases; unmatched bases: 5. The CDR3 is CASSTGGGRNTIYF. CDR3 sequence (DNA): TGTGCCAGCAGTACAGGGGGCGGGAGAAACACCATATATTTT.

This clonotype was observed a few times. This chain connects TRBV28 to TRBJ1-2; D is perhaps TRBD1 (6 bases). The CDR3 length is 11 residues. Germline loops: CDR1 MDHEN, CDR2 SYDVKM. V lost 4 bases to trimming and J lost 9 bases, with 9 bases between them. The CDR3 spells CASSSRGSYTF. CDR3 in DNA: TGTGCCAGCAGTTCCAGGGGCAGCTACACCTTC.

CDR3 nucleotides: TGTGCCAGCAGTTTTACAGGGGGCATGGAGACCCAGTACTTC. Encoded protein: CASSFTGGMETQYF. The chain recombines TRBV12-3 or TRBV12-4 with TRBJ2-5; TRBD1 aligns across 9 bases. Unmatched junction bases numbered 4, after V lost 3 bases and J lost 5 bases. The CDR3 length is 14 residues.

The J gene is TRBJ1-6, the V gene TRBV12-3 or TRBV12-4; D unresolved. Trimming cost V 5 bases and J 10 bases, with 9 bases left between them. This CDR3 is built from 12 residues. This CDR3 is CASSVSYSPLHF. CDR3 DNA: TGTGCCAGCAGTGTTAGCTACTCACCCCTCCACTTT.

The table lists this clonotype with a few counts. CDR3 nucleotides: TGTGCCAGCAGCTTACGGAGTACGAACACTGAAGCTTTCTTT. Protein sequence: CASSLRSTNTEAFF. The rearrangement links TRBV7-9 to TRBJ1-1; D not certain. Germline V gives CDR1 SEHNR, CDR2 FQNEAQ (reference sequence). This CDR3 contains 14 residues. V lost 2 bases to trimming and J lost 1 base, with 8 bases between them.

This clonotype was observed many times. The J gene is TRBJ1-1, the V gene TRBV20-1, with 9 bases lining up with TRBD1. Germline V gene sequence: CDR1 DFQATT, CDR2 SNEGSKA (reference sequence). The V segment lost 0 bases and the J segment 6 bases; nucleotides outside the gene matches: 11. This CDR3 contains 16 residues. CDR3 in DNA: TGCAGTGCTAGAGATGCAGGACAGGGGCACTATGCTGAAGCTTTCTTT. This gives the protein CSARDAGQGHYAEAFF.

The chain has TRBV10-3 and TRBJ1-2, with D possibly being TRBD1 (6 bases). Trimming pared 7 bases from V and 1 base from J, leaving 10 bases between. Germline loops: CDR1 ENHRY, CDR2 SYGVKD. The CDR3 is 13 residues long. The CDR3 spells CAITADSNYGYTF. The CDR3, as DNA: TGTGCCATCACCGCGGACAGTAACTATGGCTACACCTTC.

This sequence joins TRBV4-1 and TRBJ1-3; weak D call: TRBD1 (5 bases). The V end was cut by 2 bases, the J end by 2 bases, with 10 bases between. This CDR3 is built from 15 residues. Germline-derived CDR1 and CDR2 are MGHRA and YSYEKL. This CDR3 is CASSQRDSPGNTIYF. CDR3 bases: TGCGCCAGCAGCCAACGGGACTCCCCTGGAAACACCATATATTTT.

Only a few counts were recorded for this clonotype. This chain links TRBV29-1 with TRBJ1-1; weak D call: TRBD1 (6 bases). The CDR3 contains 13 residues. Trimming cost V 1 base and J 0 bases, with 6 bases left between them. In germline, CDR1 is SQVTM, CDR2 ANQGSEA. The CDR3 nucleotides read TGCAGCGTTGAAGGGACAGTGAACACTGAAGCTTTCTTT. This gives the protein CSVEGTVNTEAFF.

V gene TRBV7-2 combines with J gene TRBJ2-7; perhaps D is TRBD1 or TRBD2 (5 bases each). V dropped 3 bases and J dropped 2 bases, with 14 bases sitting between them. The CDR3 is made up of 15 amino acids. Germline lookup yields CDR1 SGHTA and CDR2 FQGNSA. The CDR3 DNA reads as TGTGCCAGCAGCTTCCACCGGGACGGGCCCTACGAGCAGTACTTC. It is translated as CASSFHRDGPYEQYF.

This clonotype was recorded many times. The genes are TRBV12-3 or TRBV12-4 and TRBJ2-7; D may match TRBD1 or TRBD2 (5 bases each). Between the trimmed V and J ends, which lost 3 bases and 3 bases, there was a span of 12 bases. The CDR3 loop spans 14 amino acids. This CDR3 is CASSLGQLGYEQYF. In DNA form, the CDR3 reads TGTGCCAGCAGTTTGGGGCAACTAGGCTACGAGCAGTACTTC.

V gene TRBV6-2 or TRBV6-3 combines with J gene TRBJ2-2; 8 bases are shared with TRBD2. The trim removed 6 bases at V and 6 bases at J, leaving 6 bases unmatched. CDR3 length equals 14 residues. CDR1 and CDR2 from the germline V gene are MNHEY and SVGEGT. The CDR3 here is CASSPRLAPGELFF. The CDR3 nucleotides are TGTGCCAGCAGCCCCCGACTAGCGCCCGGGGAGCTGTTTTTT.

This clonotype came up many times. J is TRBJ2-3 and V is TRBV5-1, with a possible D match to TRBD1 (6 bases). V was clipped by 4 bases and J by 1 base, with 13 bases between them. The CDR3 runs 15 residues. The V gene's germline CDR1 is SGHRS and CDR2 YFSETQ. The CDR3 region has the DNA TGCGCCAGCAGCCTAGGCAGGGGCGGCACAGATACGCAGTATTTT. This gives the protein CASSLGRGGTDTQYF.

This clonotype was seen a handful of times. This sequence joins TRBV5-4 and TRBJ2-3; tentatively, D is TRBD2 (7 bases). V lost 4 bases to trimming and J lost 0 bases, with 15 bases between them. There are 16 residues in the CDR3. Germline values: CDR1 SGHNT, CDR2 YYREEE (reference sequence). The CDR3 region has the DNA TGTGCCAGCAGCGAGCGACGGGGGGCTAGCACAGATACGCAGTATTTT. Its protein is CASSERRGASTDTQYF.